The next 31 T cell receptor beta chains were all read from a single sample in a study of T-cell reconstitution after alpha-beta-depleted transplantation in children (TCRdb year 2016). Libraries were prepared through PCR. This sample was sequenced with an Illumina HiSeq 2500. TCR library preparation used molecular barcoding, with unique molecular identifiers applied to normalize quantification of the TCRbeta repertoire. TCRdb reprocessing: public reads trimmed at Q25 with fastp, clones called with MiXCR, in-frame beta chains kept. Records with the same CDR3 protein are collapsed into one entry carrying the most frequent genes and DNA. The sample includes about 980,000 distinct CDR3 sequences, with under 30% observed a single time. Of the sample, roughly 27% is held by the ten largest clones. According to the study, the label for this sample's treatment or condition signals: allogeneic hematopoietic cell transplantation with graft depleted of TCRalphabeta T cells and CD19 B cells.

Sequenced material: PBMCs, mostly from graft donor cells, taken 360 days after TCRalphabeta/CD19-depleted stem cell transplant. These receptors were obtained from a boy younger than two who had a stem cell transplant for SCID, so the T cells may come from the graft donor.

This chain uses TRBV10-3 with TRBJ1-2; 7 bases line up with TRBD1. Germline V lookup: CDR1 ENHRY, CDR2 SYGVKD. After removal of 3 bases from V and 6 bases from J, the junction contained 4 bases not matched to a gene. CDR3 length: 13 amino acids. The CDR3 DNA reads TGTGCCATCAGTGAATATACAGGGGATGGCTACACCTTC. The encoded protein is CAISEYTGDGYTF.

This clonotype has at least ten counts. CDR3 in amino acids: CASAPRLAGGGEQFF. CDR3 sequence (DNA): TGTGCCAGCGCCCCGAGGCTAGCGGGGGGTGGTGAGCAGTTCTTC. V and J are TRBV27 and TRBJ2-1, with 11 bases identical to TRBD2. CDR3 length: 15 amino acids. Germline CDR1 is MNHEY and CDR2 is SMNVEV (reference sequence). After removal of 8 bases from V and 9 bases from J, the junction contained 12 bases not matched to a gene.

This clonotype was seen a single time. The DNA of the CDR3 is TGTGCCAGCAGCCCTGGGGGTTCAGGGGCTGGCGAGGAAAAACTGTTTTTT. This sequence encodes CASSPGGSGAGEEKLFF. J is TRBJ1-4 and V is TRBV12-3 or TRBV12-4, with D tentatively TRBD1 (6 bases). V was trimmed by 6 bases and J by 8 bases, leaving 25 bases between them. There are 17 residues in the CDR3.

Only one count was recorded for this clonotype. The chain couples TRBV28 to TRBJ2-6; D might be TRBD1 (5 bases). The germline V gene has CDR1 MDHEN and CDR2 SYDVKM. The CDR3 contains 15 residues. V lost 3 bases, J lost 5 bases, and 11 bases lay in between. In nucleotides, the CDR3 is TGTGCCAGCAGTTTTCAGGGCTCCTGGGCCAACGTCCTGACTTTC. Translating it yields CASSFQGSWANVLTF. The entire variable domain, with the rest obtained from reference TRBV28 and TRBJ2-6, is as follows: DVKVTQSSRYLVKRTGEKVFLECVQDMDHENMFWYRQDPGLGLRLIYFSYDVKMKEKGDIPEGYSVSREKKERFSLILESASTNQTSMYLCASSFQGSWANVLTFGAGSRLTVL.

The rearrangement joins TRBV18 to TRBJ2-7; D gene ambiguous. Germline V gives CDR1 KGHSH, CDR2 LQKENI. The V end lost 0 bases, the J end lost 2 bases, and 11 bases lay between the germline ends. The CDR3 runs 15 residues. CDR3 DNA sequence: TGTGCCAGCTCACCACCGGAAGCCACACCCTACGAGCAGTACTTC. Residues: CASSPPEATPYEQYF.

This chain connects TRBV7-2 to TRBJ1-5; D gene unclear. The V end was cut by 5 bases, the J end by 4 bases, with 9 bases between. The V gene's germline CDR1 is SGHTA and CDR2 FQGNSA. This CDR3 is 13 amino acids long. The CDR3 spells CASSTRENQPQHF. The CDR3 DNA reads as TGTGCCAGCAGCACTAGGGAAAATCAGCCCCAGCATTTT.

V usage is TRBV7-9 and J usage is TRBJ1-1; D gene uncertain. CDR1 and CDR2 (germline): SEHNR, FQNEAQ (reference sequence). The CDR3 is 13 residues long. The ends were cut back, 0 bases at V and 9 bases at J, with 11 bases in the middle. The DNA for the CDR3 is TGTGCCAGCAGCTTAGCGGAGAGGAACAAAGCTTTCTTT. This codes for CASSLAERNKAFF.

The chain recombines TRBV7-9 with TRBJ1-4; weak D call: TRBD1 (6 bases). The CDR3 spans 14 residues. Germline CDR1 is SEHNR and CDR2 is FQNEAQ (reference sequence). V lost 3 bases and J lost 7, with 12 bases in between. The CDR3 sequence: CASSFDRFSEKLFF. CDR3 DNA sequence: TGTGCCAGCAGCTTCGACAGGTTTTCTGAAAAACTGTTTTTT.

The chain employs TRBV29-1 and TRBJ1-5; D is undetermined. Germline V gives CDR1 SQVTM, CDR2 ANQGSEA. This CDR3 region has 13 residues. V gave up 6 bases and J gave up 1 base, with 10 bases separating them. CDR3 sequence (DNA): TGCAGCGTCTCGAGAGAGAGCAATCAGCCCCAGCATTTT. This translates into CSVSRESNQPQHF.

This chain uses TRBV6-5 with TRBJ2-1; no clear D. Looked up from germline, CDR1 is MNHEY and CDR2 is SVGAGI. V lost 7 bases and J 3 bases, leaving 4 bases between the germline ends. The CDR3 spans 11 residues. The CDR3 region is CASKGYNEQFF. In DNA, the CDR3 is TGTGCCAGCAAAGGCTACAATGAGCAGTTCTTC.

This chain joins TRBV20-1 and TRBJ2-3; the D is unclear. Trimming cost V 3 bases and J 4 bases, with 11 bases left between them. Germline CDR1 reads DFQATT; CDR2 reads SNEGSKA (reference sequence). The CDR3 consists of 13 residues. CDR3 region: CSARLVYPDTQYF. CDR3 nucleotides: TGCAGTGCTAGGCTGGTTTATCCAGATACGCAGTATTTT.

The gene calls are TRBV20-1 and TRBJ1-5, with a tentative D call TRBD1 (5 bases). V gave up 5 bases and J gave up 0 bases, with 11 bases separating them. The CDR3 covers 14 residues. The germline V gene has CDR1 DFQATT and CDR2 SNEGSKA (reference sequence). In DNA form, the CDR3 reads TGCAGTGCTCAGACAGTTTATAGCAATCAGCCCCAGCATTTT. Translation: CSAQTVYSNQPQHF.

The chain recombines TRBV9 with TRBJ1-3; 9 bases align to TRBD1. The trim removed 2 bases at V and 1 base at J, leaving 1 base unmatched. The CDR3 covers 15 residues. Per germline, CDR1 SGDLS and CDR2 YYNGEE. The CDR3 loop is CASSVGQGSGNTIYF. The CDR3, as DNA: TGTGCCAGCAGCGTTGGACAGGGGTCTGGAAACACCATATATTTT.

The chain carries TRBV24-1 and TRBJ2-2, with D possibly being TRBD2 (6 bases). Trimming left V 2 bases short and J 4 bases short, with 10 bases between. The CDR3 totals 15 residues. In germline, CDR1 is KGHDR, CDR2 SFDVKD. CDR3 sequence reads: CATSDSLEGTGELFF. DNA for the CDR3: TGTGCCACCAGTGATTCCCTGGAGGGCACCGGGGAGCTGTTTTTT.

The table lists this clonotype with a few counts. The chain employs TRBV30 and TRBJ2-3, with a possible D match to TRBD1 (5 bases). The CDR3 is 16 residues long. Trimming removed 5 bases at V and 2 bases at J, with 20 bases between. From germline, CDR1 is GTSNPN and CDR2 SVGIG (reference sequence). CDR3 sequence reads: CAWDRTPYPTTDTQYF. CDR3 sequence (DNA): TGTGCCTGGGATAGGACACCTTACCCCACCACAGATACGCAGTATTTT.

V usage is TRBV29-1 and J usage is TRBJ2-4; 8 nucleotides agree with TRBD2. V lost 1 base, J lost 9 bases, and 5 bases stayed unmatched. The germline CDR1 and CDR2 sequences are SQVTM and ANQGSEA. This CDR3 has 13 residues. Written as DNA, the CDR3 is TGCAGCGTTGAAGGTGCTAGCGGGCGCATTCAGTACTTC. It is translated as CSVEGASGRIQYF.

This clonotype was seen only a few times. CDR3: CASSLGWGTSRLDVLTF. The CDR3 DNA sequence: TGTGCCAGCAGTTTAGGATGGGGCACAAGTCGTCTGGACGTCCTGACTTTC. The chain combines TRBV12-3 or TRBV12-4 with TRBJ2-6; maybe TRBD1 (5 bases). V shed 1 base and J shed 11 bases, with 21 bases lying between them. The CDR3 is 17 residues long.

The chain joins TRBV27 to TRBJ2-4; 7 bases align to TRBD1. The CDR3 covers 15 residues. CDR1 and CDR2 (germline): MNHEY, SMNVEV (reference sequence). The ends lost 3 bases at V and 3 bases at J; junction bases unmatched: 5. This CDR3 reads CASSFNRGVKNIQYF. In DNA form, the CDR3 reads TGTGCCAGCAGTTTTAACAGGGGAGTCAAAAACATTCAGTACTTC.

This chain joins TRBV3-1 and TRBJ1-3, with D possibly TRBD1 on 5 matching bases. Germline loops: CDR1 LGHDT, CDR2 YNNKEL (reference sequence). With 4 bases removed from V and 4 bases from J, the gap between germline ends came to 14 bases. This CDR3 is 15 amino acids long. The CDR3 region has the DNA TGTGCCAGCAGCCGGGGCCCAGGAACGGGAAACACCATATATTTT. Translation gives CASSRGPGTGNTIYF.

The rearrangement joins TRBV5-1 to TRBJ2-5, with 7 bases matching TRBD1. The CDR3 has 15 residues. Unmatched junction bases numbered 11, after V lost 4 bases and J lost 5 bases. From germline, CDR1 is SGHRS and CDR2 YFSETQ. The CDR3, as DNA: TGCGCCAGCAGCGACGGGACAGCCTTTGGGGAGACCCAGTACTTC. Its protein is CASSDGTAFGETQYF.

This chain joins TRBV20-1 and TRBJ1-5; maybe TRBD1 (5 bases). Germline loops: CDR1 DFQATT, CDR2 SNEGSKA (reference sequence). Trimming shortened V by 6 bases and J by 2 bases, and 11 bases separated the two germline ends. This CDR3 comprises 13 residues. CDR3 residues: CSAAGLGNQPQHF. Written as DNA, the CDR3 is TGCAGTGCCGCAGGGCTTGGCAATCAGCCCCAGCATTTT.

This clonotype was detected once. The CDR3 DNA reads as TGCAGTGCTAGAGCCCGCAGTGGGCTTCGTAATGAAAAACTGTTTTTT. Residues: CSARARSGLRNEKLFF. The V and J genes are TRBV20-1 and TRBJ1-4; D gene uncertain. The CDR3 spans 16 residues. Germline V lookup: CDR1 DFQATT, CDR2 SNEGSKA (reference sequence). V gave up 1 base and J gave up 4 bases, with 16 bases separating them.

This rearrangement joins TRBV18 to TRBJ1-2; perhaps TRBD1 as D (5 bases). Germline CDR1 KGHSH, CDR2 LQKENI. Trimming removed 3 bases from V and 4 bases from J, with 9 bases in between. The CDR3 is 13 residues long. The CDR3 DNA sequence: TGTGCCAGCTCACCGGGGCAGCCCTATGGCTACACCTTC. This translates into CASSPGQPYGYTF.

V usage is TRBV5-1 and J usage is TRBJ1-2, with unresolved D. V dropped 4 bases and J dropped 8 bases, with 15 bases sitting between them. CDR1 is SGHRS, CDR2 YFSETQ, per germline. The CDR3 runs to 13 residues. The CDR3 is CASSHGPHPGYTF. CDR3 nucleotides: TGCGCCAGCAGCCATGGGCCCCATCCAGGCTACACCTTC.

Only a few counts were recorded for this clonotype. The rearrangement links TRBV12-3 or TRBV12-4 to TRBJ2-7, with D perhaps TRBD1 (5 bases). Trimming cost V 3 bases and J 1 base, with 10 bases left between them. CDR3 length: 14 residues. CDR3 amino acids: CASSFAGKSYEQYF. The CDR3 coding sequence is TGTGCCAGCAGTTTTGCAGGGAAGTCCTACGAGCAGTACTTC.

The chain joins TRBV29-1 to TRBJ1-2; possible D gene TRBD1, 6 bases. This CDR3 comprises 13 residues. Trimming cost V 4 bases and J 3 bases, with 12 bases left between them. Germline values: CDR1 SQVTM, CDR2 ANQGSEA. Here the CDR3 reads CSVVTGGDYGYTF. The CDR3 DNA reads as TGCAGCGTTGTGACAGGAGGGGACTATGGCTACACCTTC.

This clonotype was detected only a few times. CDR3 in DNA: TGTGCCAGCAGCCCCGACTCCTTAGCGGGGGGGATACCGTGGGAGCTGTTTTTT. It yields the protein CASSPDSLAGGIPWELFF. V gene TRBV4-2 combines with J gene TRBJ2-2; TRBD2 matches 11 bases. The J segment lost 9 bases and the V segment lost 4 bases, leaving 16 bases of the junction unmatched. CDR3 size: 18 residues. The germline V gene encodes CDR1 LGHNA and CDR2 YNFKEQ.

This rearrangement joins TRBV28 to TRBJ2-1; tentatively, D is TRBD1 (5 bases). Germline lookup yields CDR1 MDHEN and CDR2 SYDVKM. The V gene lost 6 bases and the J gene lost 0 bases, with 15 bases spanning the gap. The CDR3 spans 16 residues. Written as DNA, the CDR3 is TGTGCCAGCAGCCTCAGGGTTCGTTTCTCCTACAATGAGCAGTTCTTC. Its protein product is CASSLRVRFSYNEQFF.

The chain couples TRBV10-3 to TRBJ2-1; D possibly uses TRBD1 or TRBD2 (5 bases each). Germline-derived CDR1 and CDR2 are ENHRY and SYGVKD. This CDR3 has 16 amino acids. Trimming removed 3 bases at V and 0 bases at J, with 12 bases between. DNA of the CDR3: TGTGCCATCAGTGAAGGGGAGTTGGGCTCCTACAATGAGCAGTTCTTC. Translated: CAISEGELGSYNEQFF.

This clonotype turned up a few times. The chain joins TRBV20-1 to TRBJ2-7, with 7 bases lining up with TRBD2. Trimming cost V 0 bases and J 1 base; bases outside gene matches: 6. Germline V CDR1 and CDR2: DFQATT, SNEGSKA (reference sequence). The CDR3 has 15 amino acids. The CDR3 protein is CSARDVASGSYEQYF. For the CDR3, the DNA is TGCAGTGCTAGAGACGTGGCTAGCGGATCCTACGAGCAGTACTTC.

The chain combines TRBV6-2 or TRBV6-3 with TRBJ1-4; a weak D match, TRBD1 (6 bases). This CDR3 is 14 amino acids long. CDR1 is MNHEY, CDR2 SVGEGT, per germline. The V and J ends lost 2 bases and 8 bases respectively, with 12 bases between them. This CDR3 reads CASSYPGHLEKLFF. The DNA for the CDR3 is TGTGCCAGCAGTTACCCGGGACACCTAGAAAAACTGTTTTTT.